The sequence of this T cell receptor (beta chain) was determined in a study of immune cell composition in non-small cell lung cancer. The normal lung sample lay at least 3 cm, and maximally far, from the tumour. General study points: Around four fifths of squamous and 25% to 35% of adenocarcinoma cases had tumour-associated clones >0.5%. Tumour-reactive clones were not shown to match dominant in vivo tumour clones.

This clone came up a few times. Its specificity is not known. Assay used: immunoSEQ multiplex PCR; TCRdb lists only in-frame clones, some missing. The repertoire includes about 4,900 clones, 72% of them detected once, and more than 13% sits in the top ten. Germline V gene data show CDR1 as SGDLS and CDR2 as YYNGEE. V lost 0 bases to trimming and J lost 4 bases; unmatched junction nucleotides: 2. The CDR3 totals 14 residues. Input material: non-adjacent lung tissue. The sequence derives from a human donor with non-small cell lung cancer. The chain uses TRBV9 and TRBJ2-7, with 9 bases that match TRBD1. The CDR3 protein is CASSVEQGAYEQYF. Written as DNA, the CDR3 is TGTGCCAGCAGCGTAGAACAGGGGGCATACGAGCAGTACTTC.